These 26 T cell receptor beta chains came from one sample sequenced in a study of blood T cell repertoires in COVID-19. Some clones are missing from TCRdb's copy, which holds only in-frame ones; the method was immunoSEQ multiplex PCR. The sample lists 70,000 to 75,000 clones, 70% to 85% occurring once. Sequencing was done on a sample of peripheral blood. These TCRs come from a man aged 70-80 years with acute or convalescent COVID-19.

The chain links TRBV27 to TRBJ1-4; 11 positions agree with TRBD1. Trimming cost V 1 base and J 10 bases; bases outside gene matches: 8. This CDR3 has 16 residues. Germline V gives CDR1 MNHEY, CDR2 SMNVEV (reference sequence). The CDR3 region is CASSLFGQGAVGKLFF. The CDR3 DNA follows: TGTGCCAGCAGTTTATTCGGACAGGGGGCGGTGGGAAAACTGTTTTTT.

The chain employs TRBV12-5 and TRBJ2-3; D gene uncertain. The germline V gene encodes CDR1 LGHNT and CDR2 FRNRAP. There are 12 residues in the CDR3. V was cut by 6 bases and J by 4 bases, with 8 bases left in between. CDR3 loop: CASGTLADTQYF. The CDR3 nucleotides are TGTGCTAGTGGGACATTGGCAGATACGCAGTATTTT. The full variable domain, completed using reference TRBV12-5 and TRBJ2-3, is DARVTQTPRHKVTEMGQEVTMRCQPILGHNTVFWYRQTMMQGLELLAYFRNRAPLDDSGMPKDRFSAEMPDATLATLKIQPSEPRDSAVYFCASGTLADTQYFGPGTRLTVL.

The chain links TRBV5-5 to TRBJ2-7, with D perhaps matching TRBD2 (6 bases). Deletions cut 4 bases from V and 0 bases from J, with 23 bases between. This CDR3 contains 18 residues. Germline-derived CDR1 and CDR2 are SGHKS and YYEKEE (reference sequence). The CDR3 loop reads CASSLPRPGGLGSYEQYF. The CDR3 DNA is TGTGCCAGCAGCCTGCCCCGCCCCGGGGGTCTCGGCTCCTACGAGCAGTACTTC.

This CDR3 reads CASSSTGGQTQYF. The DNA for the CDR3 is TGTGCCAGCAGCTCGACAGGGGGTCAGACCCAGTACTTC. The chain carries TRBV7-8 and TRBJ2-5; 9 bases map to TRBD1. This CDR3 comprises 13 residues. Germline values: CDR1 SGHVS, CDR2 FQNEAQ. J gave up 6 bases and V 4 bases, and 3 bases lay outside the gene matches.

The rearrangement links TRBV5-1 to TRBJ2-1; 14 bases agree with TRBD2. CDR1 is SGHRS and CDR2 is YFSETQ in the germline V gene. V was pared by 4 bases and J by 5 bases, with 11 bases of the junction left unmatched. The CDR3 is made up of 18 amino acids. CDR3 nucleotide sequence: TGCGCCAGCAGCGCGGGACTAGCGGGAGCCACAGGGGACAATGAGCAGTTCTTC. This encodes CASSAGLAGATGDNEQFF.

The V gene is TRBV25-1, the J gene TRBJ2-2, with 9 bases matching TRBD1. CDR3 size: 17 residues. The germline V gene encodes CDR1 MGHDK and CDR2 SYGVNS. V lost 8 bases and J lost 4; bases outside the gene matches: 14. DNA of the CDR3: TGTGCCAGCCGCTCGAGTTTGGGACAGGGATTCACCGGGGAGCTGTTTTTT. Translating gives CASRSSLGQGFTGELFF.

This clone was observed a single time. The chain uses TRBV15 and TRBJ2-1; 12 nucleotides align to TRBD2. The junction had 5 bases not matched to a gene; V was cut back by 1 base and J by 10 bases. CDR3 length: 15 residues. From germline, CDR1 is LNHNV and CDR2 YYDKDF (reference sequence). CDR3 in DNA: TGTGCCACCAGCAGAGGACTAGCGGGAGTTATGGAGCAGTTCTTC. This codes for CATSRGLAGVMEQFF. Variable domain in full (rest from reference TRBV15 and TRBJ2-1): DAMVIQNPRYQVTQFGKPVTLSCSQTLNHNVMYWYQQKSSQAPKLLFHYYDKDFNNEADTPDNFQSRRPNTSFCFLDIRSPGLGDTAMYLCATSRGLAGVMEQFFGPGTRLTVL.

V usage is TRBV7-6 and J usage is TRBJ1-2, with 9 nucleotides matching TRBD1. In germline, CDR1 is SGHVS, CDR2 FNYEAQ. This CDR3 spans 15 amino acids. With 4 bases clipped from V and 4 bases from J, the junction kept 7 bases outside the gene matches. The CDR3 region has the DNA TGTGCCAGCAGCTCCCCCGGGACAGGGATCTATGGCTACACCTTC. This translates into CASSSPGTGIYGYTF.

This clone has more than one count but fewer than ten. This chain's CDR3 is CASSYGAGNQPQHF. CDR3 nucleotide sequence: TGTGCCAGCAGTTACGGGGCGGGAAATCAGCCCCAGCATTTT. The chain couples TRBV6-5 to TRBJ1-5; D may be TRBD1 (5 bases). The CDR3 covers 14 residues. Germline V gives CDR1 MNHEY, CDR2 SVGAGI. Deletions cut 2 bases from V and 4 bases from J, with 9 bases between.

The chain recombines TRBV11-3 with TRBJ2-1; 12 bases are a match to TRBD2. The V gene end was trimmed by 1 base and the J gene end by 9 bases; junction bases not matched to a gene: 1. This CDR3 is built from 14 residues. Germline-derived CDR1 and CDR2 are SGHNT and YENEEA. As DNA, the CDR3 is TGTGCCAGCAGCTTAGGGACTAGCGGGGCTGAGCAGTTCTTC. Encoded protein: CASSLGTSGAEQFF.

This clone appeared a single time. The chain joins TRBV6-2 or TRBV6-3 to TRBJ2-3, with 8 bases lining up with TRBD2. This CDR3 has 17 residues. Trimming removed 5 bases from V and 3 bases from J; junction bases left unmatched: 13. Germline assignment: CDR1 MNHEY and CDR2 SVGEGT. Written as DNA, the CDR3 is TGTGCCAGCAGTACGACCCCGGGACTAGAATTTACAGATACGCAGTATTTT. Translation gives CASSTTPGLEFTDTQYF.

The V call is TRBV15, the J call TRBJ2-7, with D possibly TRBD2 on 6 matching bases. This CDR3 has 14 amino acids. V lost 1 base and J lost 6, with 13 bases in between. Looked up from germline, CDR1 is LNHNV and CDR2 is YYDKDF (reference sequence). The CDR3 nucleotides read TGTGCCACCAGCAGAGTTTCTTCAGCGGGCGAGCAGTACTTC. Protein sequence: CATSRVSSAGEQYF.

This chain uses TRBV5-1 with TRBJ1-1; D is possibly TRBD1 (6 bases). The V and J ends lost 1 base and 6 bases respectively, with 10 bases between them. This CDR3 spans 13 amino acids. Germline V CDR1 and CDR2: SGHRS, YFSETQ. CDR3 sequence reads: CASSLQGRAEAFF. CDR3 DNA sequence: TGCGCCAGCAGCTTGCAGGGGAGGGCTGAAGCTTTCTTT.

V is TRBV18 and J is TRBJ1-5, with a weak D call TRBD1 (5 bases). This CDR3 is built from 14 residues. V was clipped by 6 bases and J by 4 bases, with 13 bases between them. Germline CDR1 is KGHSH and CDR2 is LQKENI. Here the CDR3 DNA reads TGTGCCAGCTCTCTTGGGGGGGGGAATCAGCCCCAGCATTTT. This gives the protein CASSLGGGNQPQHF.

This chain joins TRBV27 and TRBJ2-1; 7 nucleotides line up with TRBD2. J lost 5 bases, V lost 6 bases, and 16 bases had no gene match. The CDR3 runs 17 residues. The germline gives CDR1 MNHEY, CDR2 SMNVEV (reference sequence). The CDR3 coding sequence is TGTGCCAGCAGGCCCCGAACAGGACTAGAGAGAAACAATGAGCAGTTCTTC. This translates into CASRPRTGLERNNEQFF.

This sequence joins TRBV12-3 or TRBV12-4 and TRBJ2-2, with 7 nucleotides matching TRBD2. The V and J ends lost 11 bases and 4 bases, in that order; junction bases with no gene match: 7. The CDR3 consists of 13 residues. The DNA for the CDR3 is TGTGCCGGCCAACGGGGGGTCACCGGGGAGCTGTTTTTT. This gives the protein CAGQRGVTGELFF.

The chain employs TRBV6-6 and TRBJ1-1; 8 nucleotides match TRBD1. Germline V gene sequence: CDR1 MNHNY, CDR2 SVGAGI (reference sequence). The CDR3 length is 16 residues. Trimming removed 2 bases from V and 2 bases from J; junction bases left unmatched: 7. CDR3 region: CASSYRQGRKNTEAFF. The CDR3 DNA sequence: TGTGCCAGCAGTTACAGACAGGGGCGGAAAAACACTGAAGCTTTCTTT.

The genes are TRBV5-1 and TRBJ2-5, with a possible D match to TRBD1 (6 bases). This CDR3 is 13 amino acids long. Germline-derived CDR1 and CDR2 are SGHRS and YFSETQ. V lost 4 bases and J 9 bases, leaving 16 bases between the germline ends. The CDR3 spells CASSPQGFEAQYF. The CDR3 coding sequence is TGCGCCAGCAGCCCACAGGGATTCGAGGCCCAGTACTTC.

The chain uses TRBV6-2 or TRBV6-3 and TRBJ1-2; no definite D call. The CDR3 consists of 16 residues. Germline CDR1 MNHEY, CDR2 SVGEGT. Trimming left V 0 bases short and J 2 bases short, with 13 bases between. CDR3 sequence reads: CASSYSWEDGNYGYTF. CDR3 in DNA: TGTGCCAGCAGTTACTCCTGGGAGGACGGAAACTATGGCTACACCTTC.

In its sample, this clone was seen a few times. The chain joins TRBV6-1 to TRBJ1-5; D unresolved. Trimming left V 1 base short and J 4 bases short, with 5 bases between. The CDR3 has 13 amino acids. Germline-derived CDR1 and CDR2 are MNHNS and SASEGT. CDR3 in amino acids: CASSEVSNQPQHF. CDR3 nucleotide sequence: TGTGCCAGCAGTGAAGTCTCTAATCAGCCCCAGCATTTT.

The chain couples TRBV3-1 (or the pseudogene TRBV3-2) to TRBJ2-1, with 12 positions matching TRBD2. The ends lost 9 bases at V and 4 bases at J; junction bases unmatched: 10. Germline-derived CDR1 and CDR2 are LGHDT and YNNKEL (reference sequence). The CDR3 is 16 amino acids. The CDR3 region is CASKRGTSGSYNEQFF. In nucleotides, the CDR3 is TGTGCCAGTAAGCGGGGGACTAGCGGGTCTTACAATGAGCAGTTCTTC.

This chain uses TRBV4-2 with TRBJ2-7; D might be TRBD1 (8 bases). The V gene's germline CDR1 is LGHNA and CDR2 YNFKEQ. The V and J ends lost 3 bases and 5 bases respectively, with 17 bases between them. The CDR3 has 15 amino acids. The CDR3 DNA reads as TGTGCCAGCAGCCAGAGGGGACAGGCGGGGGACGAGCAGTACTTC. This sequence encodes CASSQRGQAGDEQYF.

The chain combines TRBV5-8 with TRBJ2-7; 7 nucleotides agree with TRBD1. V gave up 4 bases and J gave up 2 bases; unmatched junction bases: 9. The CDR3 contains 15 residues. CDR1 and CDR2 (germline): SGHTS, YDEGEE. CDR3 DNA: TGTGCCAGCAGCGCGAGGGACAGCCGAACCTACGAGCAGTACTTC. Encoded protein: CASSARDSRTYEQYF.

This clone was observed a handful of times. This rearrangement joins TRBV3-1 (or the pseudogene TRBV3-2) to TRBJ2-7, with 8 bases identical to TRBD2. Germline V gene data show CDR1 as LGHDT and CDR2 as YNNKEL (reference sequence). The J segment lost 4 bases and the V segment lost 0 bases, leaving 11 bases of the junction unmatched. This CDR3 contains 17 residues. Here the CDR3 DNA reads TGTGCCAGCAGCCAAGATGAGGATCCAGCGGGAGTTTACGAGCAGTACTTC. Protein product: CASSQDEDPAGVYEQYF.

The chain combines TRBV28 with TRBJ1-5, with D tentatively TRBD1 (6 bases). CDR3 size: 18 residues. Looked up from germline, CDR1 is MDHEN and CDR2 is SYDVKM. V lost 1 base and J 2 bases, leaving 18 bases between the germline ends. The CDR3 protein is CASSLLGAEGMGNQPQHF. CDR3 sequence (DNA): TGTGCCAGCAGTTTATTGGGGGCAGAGGGTATGGGCAATCAGCCCCAGCATTTT.

The genes are TRBV29-1 and TRBJ2-1, with 9 bases aligning to TRBD1. The CDR3 consists of 13 residues. Per the germline V gene, CDR1 is SQVTM and CDR2 is ANQGSEA. Trimming cost V 7 bases and J 4 bases; bases outside gene matches: 5. Here the CDR3 reads CSGGDRAYNEQFF. The CDR3 nucleotides read TGCAGCGGGGGGGACAGGGCTTACAATGAGCAGTTCTTC.